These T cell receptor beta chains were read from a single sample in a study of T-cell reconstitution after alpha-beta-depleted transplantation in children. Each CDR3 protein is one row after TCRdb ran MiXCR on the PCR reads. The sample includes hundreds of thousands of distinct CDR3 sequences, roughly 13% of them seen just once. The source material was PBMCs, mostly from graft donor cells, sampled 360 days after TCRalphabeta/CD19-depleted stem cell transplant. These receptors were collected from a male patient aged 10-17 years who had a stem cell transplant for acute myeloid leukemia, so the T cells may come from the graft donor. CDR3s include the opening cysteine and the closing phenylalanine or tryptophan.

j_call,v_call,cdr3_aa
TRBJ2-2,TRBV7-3,CASSYRGPQTGELFF
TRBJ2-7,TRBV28,CASSSELAGVGEQYF
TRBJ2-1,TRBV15,CATSRDTSSGRDEQFF
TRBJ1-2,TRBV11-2,CASSRTVYGYTF
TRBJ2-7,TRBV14,CASSTQAGSSYEQYF
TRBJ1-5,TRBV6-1,CASRQGYSNQPQHF
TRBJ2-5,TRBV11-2,CASCELVPRDRVSCQETQYF
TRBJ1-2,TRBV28,CASSLWDRGDGYTF
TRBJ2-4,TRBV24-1,CATSHLAGGPRAHQLAKNIQYF
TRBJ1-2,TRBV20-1,CSASGQGDYGYTF
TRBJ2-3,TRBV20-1,CSARDRARSTDTQYF
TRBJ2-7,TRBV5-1,CASRPGQLVYEQYF
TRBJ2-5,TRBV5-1,CASSLEAGGYQETQYF